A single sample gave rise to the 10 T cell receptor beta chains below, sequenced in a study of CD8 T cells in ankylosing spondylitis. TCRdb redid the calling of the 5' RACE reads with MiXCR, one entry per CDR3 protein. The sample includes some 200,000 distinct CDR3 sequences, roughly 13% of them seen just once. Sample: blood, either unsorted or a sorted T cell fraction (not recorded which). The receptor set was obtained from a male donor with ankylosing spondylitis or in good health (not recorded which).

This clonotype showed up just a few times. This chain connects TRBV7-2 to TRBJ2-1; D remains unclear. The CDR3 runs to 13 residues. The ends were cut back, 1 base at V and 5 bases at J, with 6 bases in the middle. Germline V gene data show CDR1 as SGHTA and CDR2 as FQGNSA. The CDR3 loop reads CASSLVEDNEQFF. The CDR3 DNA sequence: TGTGCCAGCAGCTTAGTCGAAGACAATGAGCAGTTCTTC.

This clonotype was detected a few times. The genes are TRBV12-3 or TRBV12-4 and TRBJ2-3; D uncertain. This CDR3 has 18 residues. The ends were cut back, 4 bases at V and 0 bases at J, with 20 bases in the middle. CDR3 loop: CASSWPTGEPVSTDTQYF. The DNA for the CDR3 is TGTGCCAGCAGTTGGCCGACTGGCGAGCCCGTAAGCACAGATACGCAGTATTTT.

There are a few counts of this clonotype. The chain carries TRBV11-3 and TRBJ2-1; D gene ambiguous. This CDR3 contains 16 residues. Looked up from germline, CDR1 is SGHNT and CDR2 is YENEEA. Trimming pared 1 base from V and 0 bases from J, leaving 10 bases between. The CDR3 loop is CASSLAPLSSYNEQFF. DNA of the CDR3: TGTGCCAGCAGCTTAGCACCCCTGAGCTCCTACAATGAGCAGTTCTTC.

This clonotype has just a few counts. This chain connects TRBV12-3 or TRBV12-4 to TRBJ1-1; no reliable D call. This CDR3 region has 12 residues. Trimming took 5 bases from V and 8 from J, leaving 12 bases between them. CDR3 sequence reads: CASSTLGREAFF. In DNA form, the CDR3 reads TGTGCCAGCAGTACCCTCGGGAGAGAAGCTTTCTTT.

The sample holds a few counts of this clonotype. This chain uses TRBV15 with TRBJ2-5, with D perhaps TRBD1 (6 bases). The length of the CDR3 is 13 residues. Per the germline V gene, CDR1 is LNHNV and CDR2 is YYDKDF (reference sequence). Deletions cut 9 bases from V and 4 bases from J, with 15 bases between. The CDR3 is CATETGSGETQYF. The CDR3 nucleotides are TGTGCCACGGAAACAGGGTCAGGAGAGACCCAGTACTTC.

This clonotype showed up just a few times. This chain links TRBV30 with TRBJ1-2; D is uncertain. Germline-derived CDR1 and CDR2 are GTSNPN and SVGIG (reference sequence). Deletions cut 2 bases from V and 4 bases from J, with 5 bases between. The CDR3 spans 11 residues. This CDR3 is CAWSPGYGYTF. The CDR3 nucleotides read TGTGCCTGGAGTCCCGGCTATGGCTACACCTTC.

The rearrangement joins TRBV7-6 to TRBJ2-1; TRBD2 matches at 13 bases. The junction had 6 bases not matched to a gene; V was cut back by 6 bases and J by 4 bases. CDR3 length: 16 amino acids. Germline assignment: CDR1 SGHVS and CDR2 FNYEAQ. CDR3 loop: CASSQLAGGRYNEQFF. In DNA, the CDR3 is TGTGCCAGCAGTCAACTAGCGGGAGGGCGGTACAATGAGCAGTTCTTC.

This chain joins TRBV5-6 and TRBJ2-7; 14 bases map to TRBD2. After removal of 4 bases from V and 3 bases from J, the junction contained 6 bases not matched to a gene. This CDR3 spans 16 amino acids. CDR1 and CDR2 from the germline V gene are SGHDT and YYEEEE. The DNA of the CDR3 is TGTGCCAGCAGCCGGACCGGGACTAGCGGGAGCTACGAGCAGTACTTC. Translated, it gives CASSRTGTSGSYEQYF.

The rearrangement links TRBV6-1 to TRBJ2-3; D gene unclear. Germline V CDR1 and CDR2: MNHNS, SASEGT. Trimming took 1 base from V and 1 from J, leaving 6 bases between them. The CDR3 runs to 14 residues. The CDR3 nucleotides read TGTGCCAGCAGTGAAGATTTTGGCACAGATACGCAGTATTTT. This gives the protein CASSEDFGTDTQYF.

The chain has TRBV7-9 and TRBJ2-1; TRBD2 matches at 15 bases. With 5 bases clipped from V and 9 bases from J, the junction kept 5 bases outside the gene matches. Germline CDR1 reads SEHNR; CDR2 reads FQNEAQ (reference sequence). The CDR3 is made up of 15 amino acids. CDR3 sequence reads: CASSRTSGREVEQFF. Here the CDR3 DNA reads TGTGCCAGCAGCAGGACTAGCGGGAGGGAGGTTGAGCAGTTCTTC.